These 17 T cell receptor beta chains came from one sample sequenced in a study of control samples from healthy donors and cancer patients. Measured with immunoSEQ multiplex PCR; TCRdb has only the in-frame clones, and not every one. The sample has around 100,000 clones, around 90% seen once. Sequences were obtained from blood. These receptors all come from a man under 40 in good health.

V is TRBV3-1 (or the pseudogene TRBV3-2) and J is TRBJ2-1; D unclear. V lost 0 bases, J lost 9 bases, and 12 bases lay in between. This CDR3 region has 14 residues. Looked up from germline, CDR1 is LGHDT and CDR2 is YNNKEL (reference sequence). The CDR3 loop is CASSQDPLVSEQFF. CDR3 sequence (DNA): TGTGCCAGCAGCCAAGATCCGCTAGTCAGTGAGCAGTTCTTC.

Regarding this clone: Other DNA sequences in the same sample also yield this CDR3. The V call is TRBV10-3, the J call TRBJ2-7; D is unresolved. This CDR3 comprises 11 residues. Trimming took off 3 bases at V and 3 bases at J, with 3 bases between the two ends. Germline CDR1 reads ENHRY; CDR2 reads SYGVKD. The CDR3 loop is CAISDLYEQYF. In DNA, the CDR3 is TGTGCCATCAGTGACCTCTACGAGCAGTACTTC.

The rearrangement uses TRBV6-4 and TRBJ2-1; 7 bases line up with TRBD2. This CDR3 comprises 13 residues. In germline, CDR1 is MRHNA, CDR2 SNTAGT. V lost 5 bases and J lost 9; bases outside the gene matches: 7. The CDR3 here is CASSSGTTVEQFF. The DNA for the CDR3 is TGTGCCAGCAGTTCCGGGACTACGGTTGAGCAGTTCTTC.

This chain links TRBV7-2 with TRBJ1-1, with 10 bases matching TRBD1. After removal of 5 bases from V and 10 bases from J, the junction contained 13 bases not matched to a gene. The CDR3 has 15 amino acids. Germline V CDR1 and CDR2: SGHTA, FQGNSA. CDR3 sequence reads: CASSQQTGGERRAFF. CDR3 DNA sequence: TGTGCCAGCAGCCAGCAGACAGGGGGCGAAAGGCGAGCTTTCTTT.

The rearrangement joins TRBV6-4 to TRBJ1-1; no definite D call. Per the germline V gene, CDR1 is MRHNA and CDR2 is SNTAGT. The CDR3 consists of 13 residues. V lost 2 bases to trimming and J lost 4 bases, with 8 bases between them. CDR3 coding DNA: TGTGCCAGCAGTGACAAATGGGGCACTGAAGCTTTCTTT. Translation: CASSDKWGTEAFF.

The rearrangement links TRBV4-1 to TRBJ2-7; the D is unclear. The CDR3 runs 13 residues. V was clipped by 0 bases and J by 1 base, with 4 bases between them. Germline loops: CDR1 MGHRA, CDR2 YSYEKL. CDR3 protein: CASSQDLSYEQYF. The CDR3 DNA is TGCGCCAGCAGCCAAGACTTGTCCTACGAGCAGTACTTC.

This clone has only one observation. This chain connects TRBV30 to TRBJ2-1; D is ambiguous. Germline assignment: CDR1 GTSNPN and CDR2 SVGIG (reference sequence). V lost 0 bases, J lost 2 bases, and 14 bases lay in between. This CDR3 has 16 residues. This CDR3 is CAWSVRLDSTYNEQFF. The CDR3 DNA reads TGTGCCTGGAGTGTAAGGCTAGATTCAACCTACAATGAGCAGTTCTTC.

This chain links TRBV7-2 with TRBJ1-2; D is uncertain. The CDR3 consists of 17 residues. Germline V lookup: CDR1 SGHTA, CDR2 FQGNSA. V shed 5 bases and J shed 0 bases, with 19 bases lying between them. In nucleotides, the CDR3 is TGTGCCAGCAGCCCAATGAAACCGGGCCTAGCTAACTATGGCTACACCTTC. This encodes CASSPMKPGLANYGYTF.

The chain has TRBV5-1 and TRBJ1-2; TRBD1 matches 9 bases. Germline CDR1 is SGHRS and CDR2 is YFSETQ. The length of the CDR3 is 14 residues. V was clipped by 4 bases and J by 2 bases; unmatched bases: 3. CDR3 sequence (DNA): TGCGCCAGCAGCATCGGACAGGGGAACTATGGCTACACCTTC. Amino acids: CASSIGQGNYGYTF.

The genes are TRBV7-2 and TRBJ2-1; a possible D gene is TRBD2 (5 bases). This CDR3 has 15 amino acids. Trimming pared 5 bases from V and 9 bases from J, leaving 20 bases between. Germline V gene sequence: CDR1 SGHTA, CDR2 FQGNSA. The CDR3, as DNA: TGTGCCAGCAGCCCATACCCCGGACCCCGGGGTGAGCAGTTCTTC. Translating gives CASSPYPGPRGEQFF. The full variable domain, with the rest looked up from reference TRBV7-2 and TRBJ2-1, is GAGVSQSPSNKVTEKGKDVELRCDPISGHTALYWYRQSLGQGLEFLIYFQGNSAPDKSGLPSDRFSAERTGGSVSTLTIQRTQQEDSAVYLCASSPYPGPRGEQFFGPGTRLTVL.

Here the CDR3 DNA reads TGTGCCAGCACCCCCGCGGGGACCTACAATGAGCAGTTCTTC. Its protein is CASTPAGTYNEQFF. This chain joins TRBV28 and TRBJ2-1; tentative D call: TRBD2 (6 bases). The CDR3 is 14 amino acids. Germline V gene lookup returns CDR1 MDHEN and CDR2 SYDVKM. V was clipped by 7 bases and J by 2 bases, with 12 bases between them.

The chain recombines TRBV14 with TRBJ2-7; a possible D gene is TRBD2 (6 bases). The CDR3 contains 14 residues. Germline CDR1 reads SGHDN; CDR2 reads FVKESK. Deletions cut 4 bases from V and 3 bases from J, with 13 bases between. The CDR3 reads CASSPGTGGYEQYF. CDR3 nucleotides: TGTGCCAGCAGCCCCGGGACTGGGGGCTACGAGCAGTACTTC.

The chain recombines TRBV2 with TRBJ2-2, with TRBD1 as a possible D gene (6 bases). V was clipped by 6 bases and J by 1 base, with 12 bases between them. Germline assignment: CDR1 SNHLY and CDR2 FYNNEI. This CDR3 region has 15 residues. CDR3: CASRKQGVNTGELFF. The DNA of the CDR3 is TGTGCCAGCAGGAAACAGGGTGTGAACACCGGGGAGCTGTTTTTT.

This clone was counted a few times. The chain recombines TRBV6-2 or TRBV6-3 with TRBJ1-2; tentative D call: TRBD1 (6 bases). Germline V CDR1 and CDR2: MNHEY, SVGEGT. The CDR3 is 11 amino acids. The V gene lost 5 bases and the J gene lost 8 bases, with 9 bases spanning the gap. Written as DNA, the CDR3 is TGTGCCAGCAGTAAGGGACACGGCTACACCTTC. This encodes CASSKGHGYTF.

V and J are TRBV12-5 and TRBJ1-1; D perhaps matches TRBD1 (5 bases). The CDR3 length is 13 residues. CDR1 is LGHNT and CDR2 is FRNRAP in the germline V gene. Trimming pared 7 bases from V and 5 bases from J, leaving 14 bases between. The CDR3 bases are TGTGCTAGTGCCGTTGGCGGGGGAACTGAAGCTTTCTTT. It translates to CASAVGGGTEAFF.

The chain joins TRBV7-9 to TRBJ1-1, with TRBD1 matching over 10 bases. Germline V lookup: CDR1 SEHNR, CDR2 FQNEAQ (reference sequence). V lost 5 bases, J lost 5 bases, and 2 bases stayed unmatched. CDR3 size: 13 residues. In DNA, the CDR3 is TGTGCCAGCAGCAGACAGGGGGCGACTGAAGCTTTCTTT. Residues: CASSRQGATEAFF.

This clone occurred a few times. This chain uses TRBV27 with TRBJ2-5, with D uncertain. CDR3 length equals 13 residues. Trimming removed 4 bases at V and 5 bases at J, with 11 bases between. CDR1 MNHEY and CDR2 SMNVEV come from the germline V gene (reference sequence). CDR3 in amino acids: CASSSRPRETQYF. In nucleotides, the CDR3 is TGTGCCAGCAGTTCTAGGCCTCGGGAGACCCAGTACTTC.